One sample yielded the 3 T cell receptor beta chains listed below, sequenced in a study of blood T cells in healthy people across ages. For the second PCR, which ran for 7 to 11 cycles, a sample-barcoded 5' primer and a J-beta primer mix were used. Using its own MiXCR run on the 5' RACE reads, TCRdb lists one record per CDR3 protein. The data contain around 750,000 distinct CDR3 sequences, about 53% of them singletons. Source material: blood. Receptors were obtained from a man aged 80 or over in good health.

This clonotype was recorded a few times. The rearrangement joins TRBV5-1 to TRBJ2-1; 11 bases fit TRBD2. Germline CDR1 is SGHRS and CDR2 is YFSETQ. V was clipped by 4 bases and J by 7 bases; unmatched bases: 13. There are 17 residues in the CDR3. The CDR3 region has the DNA TGCGCCAGCAGCGGGAGTTTACTAGCGGGAGTGGATAATGAGCAGTTCTTC. Translating it yields CASSGSLLAGVDNEQFF.

The V and J genes are TRBV21-1 and TRBJ2-5; the table's D call of TRBD1 was not tested on the DNA. TRBV21-1 is assigned pseudogene status. The length of the CDR3 is 14 residues. CDR3: CASSARQSQETQYF. CDR3 DNA: TGTGCCAGCAGCGCCCGACAGAGCCAAGAGACCCAGTACTTC.

V gene TRBV20-1 combines with J gene TRBJ2-7; tentatively, D is TRBD2 (5 bases). From germline, CDR1 is DFQATT and CDR2 SNEGSKA (reference sequence). The length of the CDR3 is 15 residues. V was shortened by 3 bases and J by 2 bases, with 17 bases between the two germline ends. DNA for the CDR3: TGCAGTGCTAGGTCGCCGACTACCCAGGCCTACGAGCAGTACTTC. This codes for CSARSPTTQAYEQYF.